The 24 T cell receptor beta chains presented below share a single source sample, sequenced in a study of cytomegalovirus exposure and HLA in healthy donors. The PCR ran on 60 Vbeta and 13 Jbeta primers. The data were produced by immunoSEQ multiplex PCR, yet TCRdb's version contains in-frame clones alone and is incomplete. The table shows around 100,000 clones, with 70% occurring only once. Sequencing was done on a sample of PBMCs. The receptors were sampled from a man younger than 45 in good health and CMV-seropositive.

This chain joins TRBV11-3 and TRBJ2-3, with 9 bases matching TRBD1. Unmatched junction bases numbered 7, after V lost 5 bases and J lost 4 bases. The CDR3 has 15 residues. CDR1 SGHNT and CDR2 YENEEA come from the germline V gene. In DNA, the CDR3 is TGTGCCAGCAGCCCCCGGGACAGGGAAGCAGATACGCAGTATTTT. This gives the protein CASSPRDREADTQYF.

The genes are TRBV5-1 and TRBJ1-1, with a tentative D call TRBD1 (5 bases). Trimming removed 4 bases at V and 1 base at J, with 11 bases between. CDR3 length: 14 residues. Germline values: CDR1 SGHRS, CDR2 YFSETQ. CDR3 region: CASSRGRGNTEAFF. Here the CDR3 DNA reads TGCGCCAGCAGCCGAGGGAGGGGGAACACTGAAGCTTTCTTT.

The CDR3 region has the DNA TGTGCCAGCAGCCCCCTTGGAGGCGGGCTCACAGATACGCAGTATTTT. Translating gives CASSPLGGGLTDTQYF. This chain links TRBV7-6 with TRBJ2-3; a weak D match, TRBD2 (5 bases). The germline gives CDR1 SGHVS, CDR2 FNYEAQ. Trimming stripped 5 bases from V and 2 bases from J, with 17 bases between. This CDR3 is 16 amino acids long. Based on the CDR3 plus reference TRBV7-6 and TRBJ2-3, the full variable domain is GAGVSQSPRYKVTKRGQDVALRCDPISGHVSLYWYRQALGQGPEFLTYFNYEAQQDKSGLPNDRFSAERPEGSISTLTIQRTEQRDSAMYRCASSPLGGGLTDTQYFGPGTRLTVL.

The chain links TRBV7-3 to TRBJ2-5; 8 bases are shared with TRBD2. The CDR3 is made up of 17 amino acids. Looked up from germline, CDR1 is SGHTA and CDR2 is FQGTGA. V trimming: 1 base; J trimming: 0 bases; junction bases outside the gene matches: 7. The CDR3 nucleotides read TGTGCCAGCAGCTTAAGGAATCCAGCGGGGGACCAAGAGACCCAGTACTTC. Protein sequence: CASSLRNPAGDQETQYF.

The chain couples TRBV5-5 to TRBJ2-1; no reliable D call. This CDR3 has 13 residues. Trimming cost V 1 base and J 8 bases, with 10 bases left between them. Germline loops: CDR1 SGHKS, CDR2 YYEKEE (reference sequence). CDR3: CASSLTPADEQFF. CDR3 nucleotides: TGTGCCAGCAGCTTGACCCCCGCGGATGAGCAGTTCTTC. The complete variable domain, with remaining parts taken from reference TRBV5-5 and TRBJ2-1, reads DAGVTQSPTHLIKTRGQQVTLRCSPISGHKSVSWYQQVLGQGPQFIFQYYEKEERGRGNFPDRFSARQFPNYSSELNVNALLLGDSALYLCASSLTPADEQFFGPGTRLTVL.

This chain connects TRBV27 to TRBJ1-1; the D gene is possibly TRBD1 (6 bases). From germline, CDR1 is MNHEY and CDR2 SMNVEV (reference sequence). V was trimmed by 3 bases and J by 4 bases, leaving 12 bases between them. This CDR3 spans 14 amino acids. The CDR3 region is CASSLRGGSTEAFF. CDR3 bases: TGTGCCAGCAGTTTGAGGGGGGGGAGCACTGAAGCTTTCTTT.

The CDR3 nucleotides read TGTGCCAGCGGAGGACAGGGGAACTATGGCTACACCTTC. Protein: CASGGQGNYGYTF. The chain links TRBV2 to TRBJ1-2, with 9 positions matching TRBD1. V gave up 8 bases and J gave up 2 bases; unmatched junction bases: 3. Germline assignment: CDR1 SNHLY and CDR2 FYNNEI. The CDR3 covers 13 residues.

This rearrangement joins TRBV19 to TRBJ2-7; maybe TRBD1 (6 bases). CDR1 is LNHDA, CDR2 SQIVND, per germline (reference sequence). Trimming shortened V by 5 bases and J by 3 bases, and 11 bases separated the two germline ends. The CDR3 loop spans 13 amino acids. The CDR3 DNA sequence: TGTGCCAGTAGTCCTTCAGGGGTCTACGAGCAGTACTTC. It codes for CASSPSGVYEQYF. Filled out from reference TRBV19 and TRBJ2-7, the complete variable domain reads DGGITQSPKYLFRKEGQNVTLSCEQNLNHDAMYWYRQDPGQGLRLIYYSQIVNDFQKGDIAEGYSVSREKKESFPLTVTSAQKNPTAFYLCASSPSGVYEQYFGPGTRLTVT.

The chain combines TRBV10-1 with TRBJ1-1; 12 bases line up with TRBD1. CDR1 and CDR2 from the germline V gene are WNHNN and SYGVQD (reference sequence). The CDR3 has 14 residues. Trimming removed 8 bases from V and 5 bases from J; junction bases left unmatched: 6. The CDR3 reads CASSRDRGQTEAFF. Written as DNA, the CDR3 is TGCGCCAGCTCTCGGGACAGGGGGCAAACTGAAGCTTTCTTT.

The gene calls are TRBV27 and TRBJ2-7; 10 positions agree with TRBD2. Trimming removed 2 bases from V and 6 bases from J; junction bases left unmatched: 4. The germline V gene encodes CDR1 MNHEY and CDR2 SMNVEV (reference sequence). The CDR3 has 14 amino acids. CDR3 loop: CASSLIAGGSEQYV. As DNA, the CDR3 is TGTGCCAGCAGTTTAATAGCGGGAGGATCCGAGCAGTACGTC.

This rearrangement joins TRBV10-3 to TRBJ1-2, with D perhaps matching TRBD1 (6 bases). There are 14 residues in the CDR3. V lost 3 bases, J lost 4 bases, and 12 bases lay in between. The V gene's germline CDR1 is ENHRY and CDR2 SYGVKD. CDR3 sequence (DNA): TGTGCCATCAGTGATGGACAGACCTTCTATGGCTACACCTTC. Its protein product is CAISDGQTFYGYTF.

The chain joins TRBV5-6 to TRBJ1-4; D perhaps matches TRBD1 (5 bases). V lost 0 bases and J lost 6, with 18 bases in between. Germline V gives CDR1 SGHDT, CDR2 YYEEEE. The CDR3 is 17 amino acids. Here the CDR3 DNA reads TGTGCCAGCAGCTTGGGGTCAGGGCCTTTGGTTTATGAAAAACTGTTTTTT. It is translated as CASSLGSGPLVYEKLFF.

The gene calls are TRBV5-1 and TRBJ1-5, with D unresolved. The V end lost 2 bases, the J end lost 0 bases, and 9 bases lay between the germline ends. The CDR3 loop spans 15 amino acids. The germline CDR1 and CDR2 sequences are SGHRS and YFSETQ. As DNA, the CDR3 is TGCGCCAGCAGCTTCGGGGTGAATAGCAATCAGCCCCAGCATTTT. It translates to CASSFGVNSNQPQHF.

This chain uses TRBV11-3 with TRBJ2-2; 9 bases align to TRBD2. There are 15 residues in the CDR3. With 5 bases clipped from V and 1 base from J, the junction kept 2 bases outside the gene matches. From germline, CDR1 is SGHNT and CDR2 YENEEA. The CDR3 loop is CASSPSGVNTGELFF. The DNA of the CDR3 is TGTGCCAGCAGCCCTAGCGGGGTGAACACCGGGGAGCTGTTTTTT.

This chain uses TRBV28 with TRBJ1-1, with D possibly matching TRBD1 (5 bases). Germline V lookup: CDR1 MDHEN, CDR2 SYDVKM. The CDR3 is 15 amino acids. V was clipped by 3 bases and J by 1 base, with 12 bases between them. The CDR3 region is CASSFGGAPNTEAFF. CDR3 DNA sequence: TGTGCCAGCAGTTTCGGTGGGGCACCGAACACTGAAGCTTTCTTT. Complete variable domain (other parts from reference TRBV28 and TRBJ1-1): DVKVTQSSRYLVKRTGEKVFLECVQDMDHENMFWYRQDPGLGLRLIYFSYDVKMKEKGDIPEGYSVSREKKERFSLILESASTNQTSMYLCASSFGGAPNTEAFFGQGTRLTVV.

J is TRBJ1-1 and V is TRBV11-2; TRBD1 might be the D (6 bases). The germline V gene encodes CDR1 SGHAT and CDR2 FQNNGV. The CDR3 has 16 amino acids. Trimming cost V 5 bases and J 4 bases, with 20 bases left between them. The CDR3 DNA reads TGTGCCAGCAGCCCCAACGGGGGGCTGTCGGGCACTGAAGCTTTCTTT. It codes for CASSPNGGLSGTEAFF.

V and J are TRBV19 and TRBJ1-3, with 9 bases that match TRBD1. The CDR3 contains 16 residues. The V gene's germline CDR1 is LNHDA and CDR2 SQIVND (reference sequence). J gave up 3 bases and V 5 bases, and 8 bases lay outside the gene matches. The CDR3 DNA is TGTGCCAGTAGTCCAAGGGACAGGGACGTTGGAAACACCATATATTTT. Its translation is CASSPRDRDVGNTIYF.

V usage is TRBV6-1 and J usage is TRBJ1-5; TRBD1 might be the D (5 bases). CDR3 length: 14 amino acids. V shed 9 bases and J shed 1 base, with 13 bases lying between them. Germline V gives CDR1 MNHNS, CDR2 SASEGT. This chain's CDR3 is CASTMGGSNQPQHF. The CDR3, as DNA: TGTGCCAGTACGATGGGGGGAAGCAATCAGCCCCAGCATTTT.

The CDR3 coding sequence is TGTGCCAGCAGCATCCAAACTAGCGGATCCTACGAGCAGTACGTC. Its protein is CASSIQTSGSYEQYV. The V and J genes are TRBV21-1 and TRBJ2-7; the table calls TRBD2, which could not be checked here. TRBV21-1 is classified as a pseudogene. The CDR3 spans 15 residues.

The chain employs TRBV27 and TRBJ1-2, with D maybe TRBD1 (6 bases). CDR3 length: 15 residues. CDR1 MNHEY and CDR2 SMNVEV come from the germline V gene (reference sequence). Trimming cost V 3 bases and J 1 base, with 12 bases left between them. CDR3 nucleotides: TGTGCCAGCAGTTTGGACAGCCGTTATAACTATGGCTACACCTTC. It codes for CASSLDSRYNYGYTF.

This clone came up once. This chain's CDR3 is CASGLGGLDNEQFF. CDR3 DNA sequence: TGTGCTAGTGGTTTGGGGGGGCTGGACAATGAGCAGTTCTTC. The rearrangement uses TRBV12-5 and TRBJ2-1, with D perhaps TRBD1 (6 bases). Trimming pared 1 base from V and 5 bases from J, leaving 9 bases between. This CDR3 spans 14 amino acids. The germline V gene has CDR1 LGHNT and CDR2 FRNRAP.

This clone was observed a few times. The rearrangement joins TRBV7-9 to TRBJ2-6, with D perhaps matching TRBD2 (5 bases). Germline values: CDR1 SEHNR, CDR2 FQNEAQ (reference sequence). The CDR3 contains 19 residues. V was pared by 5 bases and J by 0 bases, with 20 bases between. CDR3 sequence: CASSTTTPTIPSGANVLTF. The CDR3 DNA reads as TGTGCCAGCAGCACGACGACCCCGACTATCCCCTCTGGGGCCAACGTCCTGACTTTC. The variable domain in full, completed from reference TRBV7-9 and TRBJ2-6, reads DTGVSQNPRHKITKRGQNVTFRCDPISEHNRLYWYRQTLGQGPEFLTYFQNEAQLEKSRLLSDRFSAERPKGSFSTLEIQRTEQGDSAMYLCASSTTTPTIPSGANVLTFGAGSRLTVL.

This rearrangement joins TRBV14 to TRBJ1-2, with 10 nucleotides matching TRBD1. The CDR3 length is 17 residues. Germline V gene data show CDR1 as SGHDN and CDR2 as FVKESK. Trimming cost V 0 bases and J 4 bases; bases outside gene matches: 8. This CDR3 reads CASSQDLAGQGIYGYTF. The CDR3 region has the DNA TGTGCCAGCAGCCAAGACTTGGCGGGACAGGGGATCTATGGCTACACCTTC.

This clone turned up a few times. Here the CDR3 DNA reads TGTGCCAGCAGCGTTAGGACAGGGTTTGGAAACACCATATATTTT. It encodes CASSVRTGFGNTIYF. The V and J genes are TRBV9 and TRBJ1-3; 8 nucleotides align to TRBD1. Losses at the gene ends were 2 bases for V and 3 bases for J; bases not matched to a gene: 4. Germline V lookup: CDR1 SGDLS, CDR2 YYNGEE. CDR3 length: 15 amino acids.